This T cell receptor (beta chain) appears in the sequencing data of a study of shared clonotypes between healthy human individuals. The authors distributed each subset's genomic DNA evenly over several immunoSEQ plates. Some clones are missing from TCRdb's copy, which holds only in-frame ones; the method was immunoSEQ multiplex PCR. The sample contains around 2,000,000 clones, roughly 95% of which appear only once. It was CD45RO-negative cells, positively selected for CCR7, that made up naive CD8 cells, with terminally differentiated effector memory CD45RA+ cells excluded. V lost 7 bases to trimming and J lost 0 bases, with 15 bases between them. Per germline, CDR1 LNHDA and CDR2 SQIVND (reference sequence). CDR3 size: 15 residues.

The origin of this receptor is a man aged 18-30 years in good health. The chain recombines TRBV19 with TRBJ1-1; D ambiguous. The specimen sequenced was naive CD8+ T cells sorted from blood. The chain's CDR3 is CASTTATNLNTEAFF. In DNA form, the CDR3 reads TGTGCCAGTACGACCGCGACAAATCTGAACACTGAAGCTTTCTTT. Drawing the rest from reference TRBV19 and TRBJ1-1, the complete variable domain is DGGITQSPKYLFRKEGQNVTLSCEQNLNHDAMYWYRQDPGQGLRLIYYSQIVNDFQKGDIAEGYSVSREKKESFPLTVTSAQKNPTAFYLCASTTATNLNTEAFFGQGTRLTVV.